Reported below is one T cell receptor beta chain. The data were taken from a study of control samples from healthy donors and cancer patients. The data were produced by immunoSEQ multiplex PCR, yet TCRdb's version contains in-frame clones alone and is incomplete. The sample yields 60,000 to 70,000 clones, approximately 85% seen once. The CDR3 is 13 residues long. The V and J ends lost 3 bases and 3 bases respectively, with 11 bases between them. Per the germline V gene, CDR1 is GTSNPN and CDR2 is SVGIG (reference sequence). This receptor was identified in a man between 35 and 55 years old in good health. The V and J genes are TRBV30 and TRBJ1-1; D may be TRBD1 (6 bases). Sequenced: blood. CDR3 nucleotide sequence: TGTGCCTGGAGGTCTAGGACAGACACTGAAGCTTTCTTT. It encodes CAWRSRTDTEAFF.